A single sample is the source of the 26 T cell receptor beta chains below, sequenced in a study of cytomegalovirus exposure and HLA in healthy donors. Primers included in the PCR were 60 Vbeta and 13 Jbeta primers. Assay used: immunoSEQ multiplex PCR; TCRdb lists only in-frame clones, some missing. The sample carries around 110,000 clones, around 81% recorded once. Sequencing was done on a sample of PBMCs. The receptors stem from a woman aged 30 to 39 in good health and CMV-seronegative.

This chain uses TRBV6-1 with TRBJ2-7, with D perhaps matching TRBD1 (5 bases). V was trimmed by 4 bases and J by 2 bases, leaving 9 bases between them. This CDR3 has 13 residues. Germline CDR1 and CDR2: MNHNS and SASEGT. In DNA form, the CDR3 reads TGTGCCAGCAGTGTTGGGGCCCCCTACGAGCAGTACTTC. This gives the protein CASSVGAPYEQYF.

The chain is built from TRBV5-1 and TRBJ1-2; D call uncertain. This CDR3 is built from 14 residues. Deletions cut 4 bases from V and 4 bases from J, with 14 bases between. Germline V gene data show CDR1 as SGHRS and CDR2 as YFSETQ. CDR3 DNA sequence: TGCGCCAGCAGCCCCGCCCCTGCGAGCTATGGCTACACCTTC. Translating it yields CASSPAPASYGYTF.

The chain links TRBV30 to TRBJ1-1, with 7 nucleotides matching TRBD1. The CDR3 runs 16 residues. The J segment lost 0 bases and the V segment lost 2 bases, leaving 9 bases of the junction unmatched. Germline CDR1 reads GTSNPN; CDR2 reads SVGIG (reference sequence). The CDR3 reads CAWSLLKTGMNTEAFF. In DNA form, the CDR3 reads TGTGCCTGGAGTCTCTTAAAGACAGGGATGAACACTGAAGCTTTCTTT.

CDR3 amino acids: CASSLTGRGNNEQYF. CDR3 DNA sequence: TGTGCCAGCAGCCTAACGGGCAGGGGGAATAACGAGCAGTACTTC. The chain links TRBV11-2 to TRBJ2-7; 7 bases align to TRBD1. V was pared by 5 bases and J by 5 bases, with 12 bases of the junction left unmatched. Germline lookup yields CDR1 SGHAT and CDR2 FQNNGV. The CDR3 contains 15 residues.

The genes are TRBV6-5 and TRBJ1-1, with D possibly being TRBD1 (6 bases). The CDR3 loop spans 13 amino acids. V dropped 8 bases and J dropped 5 bases, with 15 bases sitting between them. CDR1 and CDR2 (germline): MNHEY, SVGAGI. CDR3: CASGAQGSTEAFF. For the CDR3, the DNA is TGTGCCAGCGGAGCTCAGGGGAGTACTGAAGCTTTCTTT.

This clone was recorded only once. The rearrangement links TRBV13 to TRBJ2-7, with 9 bases matching TRBD1. This CDR3 contains 16 residues. Germline trimming cut 1 base from V and 0 bases from J; bases unmatched to any gene: 4. CDR1 PRHDT and CDR2 FYEKMQ come from the germline V gene (reference sequence). CDR3 sequence reads: CASSLVGTGYSYEQYF. The CDR3 DNA follows: TGTGCCAGCAGCTTAGTGGGGACAGGGTACTCCTACGAGCAGTACTTC.

This clone was found once. V gene TRBV5-4 combines with J gene TRBJ2-7, with 12 positions matching TRBD2. The length of the CDR3 is 15 residues. CDR1 and CDR2 (germline): SGHNT, YYREEE (reference sequence). Trimming cost V 0 bases and J 5 bases; bases outside gene matches: 3. CDR3 DNA sequence: TGTGCCAGCAGCTTGGGACTAGCGGGAGTTCACGAGCAGTACTTC. It yields the protein CASSLGLAGVHEQYF.

The chain couples TRBV9 to TRBJ2-2; tentatively, D is TRBD1 (6 bases). The CDR3 sequence is 15 residues long. V lost 0 bases, J lost 2 bases, and 8 bases lay in between. Germline loops: CDR1 SGDLS, CDR2 YYNGEE. CDR3 bases: TGTGCCAGCAGCGTAGTGGGACACAACACCGGGGAGCTGTTTTTT. Its protein product is CASSVVGHNTGELFF.

A few counts support this clone. The rearrangement links TRBV7-3 to TRBJ2-3; D remains unclear. CDR1 SGHTA and CDR2 FQGTGA come from the germline V gene. Deletions cut 0 bases from V and 2 bases from J, with 3 bases between. The CDR3 is made up of 13 amino acids. The CDR3 sequence: CASSLTITDTQYF. CDR3 nucleotides: TGTGCCAGCAGCTTAACTATCACAGATACGCAGTATTTT.

The J gene is TRBJ1-1, the V gene TRBV6-1; TRBD1 matches at 8 bases. Germline V gene sequence: CDR1 MNHNS, CDR2 SASEGT. This CDR3 has 15 amino acids. With V trimmed by 4 bases and J by 3 bases, 7 bases remained unmatched. The CDR3 is CASSAQGAWDTEAFF. CDR3 nucleotide sequence: TGTGCCAGCAGTGCGCAGGGGGCCTGGGACACTGAAGCTTTCTTT.

The chain has TRBV9 and TRBJ1-5, with TRBD1 matching 8 bases. The CDR3 is 16 amino acids. Germline V lookup: CDR1 SGDLS, CDR2 YYNGEE. Unmatched junction bases numbered 6, after V lost 3 bases and J lost 1 base. The CDR3 bases are TGTGCCAGCAGCGCCGAGGACAGGGAGAGCAATCAGCCCCAGCATTTT. It yields the protein CASSAEDRESNQPQHF.

Comment on this clone: A junction boundary mismatches the germline segment, possibly from a read error. The chain joins TRBV7-7 to TRBJ2-1; TRBD2 matches at 11 bases. Germline values: CDR1 SSHAT, CDR2 FNYEAQ (reference sequence). CDR3 length: 15 residues. CDR3 sequence: CASSPTSGKSGEQFF. DNA of the CDR3: TGTGCTAGCAGCCCGACTAGCGGGAAGAGCGGTGAGCAGTTCTTC. The variable domain in full, with the rest retrieved from reference TRBV7-7 and TRBJ2-1, is GAGVSQSPRYKVTKRGQDVTLRCDPISSHATLYWYQQALGQGPEFLTYFNYEAQPDKSGLPSDRFSAERPEGSISTLTIQRTEQRDSAMYRCASSPTSGKSGEQFFGPGTRLTVL.

This sequence joins TRBV5-1 and TRBJ1-4, with a weak D call TRBD1 (5 bases). This CDR3 has 13 residues. Deletions cut 3 bases from V and 6 bases from J, with 9 bases between. Germline CDR1 is SGHRS and CDR2 is YFSETQ. The chain's CDR3 is CASSSGPDEKLFF. The CDR3 coding sequence is TGCGCCAGCAGCTCAGGGCCCGATGAAAAACTGTTTTTT.

This sequence joins TRBV18 and TRBJ1-3; 9 nucleotides agree with TRBD1. This CDR3 is built from 14 residues. Losses at the gene ends were 7 bases for V and 7 bases for J; bases not matched to a gene: 8. Germline V CDR1 and CDR2: KGHSH, LQKENI. In DNA form, the CDR3 reads TGTGCCAGCTGGCAGCGGGACAGGGATAACACCATATATTTT. Its protein product is CASWQRDRDNTIYF.

The V call is TRBV28, the J call TRBJ1-2, with 10 bases identical to TRBD1. Germline CDR1 MDHEN, CDR2 SYDVKM. The CDR3 covers 17 residues. The V and J ends lost 1 base and 3 bases, in that order; junction bases with no gene match: 8. The CDR3 DNA follows: TGTGCCAGCAGTTTATATCGGGACAGGGGTGTTGACTATGGCTACACCTTC. Translating gives CASSLYRDRGVDYGYTF.

The chain employs TRBV14 and TRBJ2-7; D is uncertain. Germline V gives CDR1 SGHDN, CDR2 FVKESK. The CDR3 loop spans 15 amino acids. Trimming left V 5 bases short and J 3 bases short, with 17 bases between. In nucleotides, the CDR3 is TGTGCCAGCAGCGATTTTGCAGGTGGTAGCTACGAGCAGTACTTC. This encodes CASSDFAGGSYEQYF.

The chain joins TRBV5-1 to TRBJ2-2; 9 positions match TRBD1. V lost 3 bases, J lost 2 bases, and 5 bases stayed unmatched. The CDR3 totals 16 residues. Germline loops: CDR1 SGHRS, CDR2 YFSETQ. CDR3 sequence reads: CASSWGTGRNTGELFF. The CDR3 DNA sequence: TGCGCCAGCAGCTGGGGGACAGGGCGTAACACCGGGGAGCTGTTTTTT.

The rearrangement links TRBV11-2 to TRBJ2-3; TRBD2 matches 10 bases. Germline V gene sequence: CDR1 SGHAT, CDR2 FQNNGV. V dropped 7 bases and J dropped 1; count of bases not matched to a gene: 11. This CDR3 has 17 amino acids. CDR3 nucleotide sequence: TGTGCCAGCAACCGCGTGCCCGGACTAGCGGGCACAGATACGCAGTATTTT. Protein sequence: CASNRVPGLAGTDTQYF.

Of note for this clone: Within the sample, other DNA sequences also encode this same CDR3. The V and J genes are TRBV18 and TRBJ2-3; no reliable D call. This CDR3 is built from 14 residues. Per the germline V gene, CDR1 is KGHSH and CDR2 is LQKENI. Trimming shortened V by 0 bases and J by 1 base, and 5 bases separated the two germline ends. CDR3 region: CASSPPSGTDTQYF. DNA of the CDR3: TGTGCCAGCTCACCACCGTCGGGCACAGATACGCAGTATTTT.

This chain uses TRBV6-1 with TRBJ2-5; 9 bases are a match to TRBD2. CDR1 and CDR2 (germline): MNHNS, SASEGT. Trimming cost V 7 bases and J 2 bases; bases outside gene matches: 2. This CDR3 contains 13 residues. The DNA of the CDR3 is TGTGCCAGCATTCTAGCGGGGCAAGAGACCCAGTACTTC. Amino acids: CASILAGQETQYF.

This clone was detected once. The chain links TRBV7-2 to TRBJ2-1, with TRBD2 matching 13 bases. Trimming cost V 3 bases and J 10 bases; bases outside gene matches: 9. The CDR3 consists of 16 residues. The germline V gene has CDR1 SGHTA and CDR2 FQGNSA. The CDR3 loop is CASSLGLAGWEGEQFF. DNA of the CDR3: TGTGCCAGCAGCTTGGGACTAGCGGGGTGGGAGGGGGAGCAGTTCTTC.

This clone was recorded only once. This sequence joins TRBV7-9 and TRBJ1-1; D gene uncertain. The CDR3 length is 14 residues. The germline V gene encodes CDR1 SEHNR and CDR2 FQNEAQ (reference sequence). V lost 2 bases to trimming and J lost 6 bases, with 13 bases between them. The DNA for the CDR3 is TGTGCCAGCAGCTTACCCCGTAGCGGCGCTGAAGCTTTCTTT. It codes for CASSLPRSGAEAFF.

The J gene is TRBJ2-5, the V gene TRBV11-2, with 7 bases lining up with TRBD1. In germline, CDR1 is SGHAT, CDR2 FQNNGV. Trimming cost V 4 bases and J 4 bases; bases outside gene matches: 6. The CDR3 contains 14 residues. CDR3 nucleotides: TGTGCCAGCAGCTCGCCCTCAGGGGGAGAGACCCAGTACTTC. Translated, it gives CASSSPSGGETQYF.

This clone showed up just a few times. The chain employs TRBV7-2 and TRBJ2-7; 7 bases agree with TRBD2. J lost 7 bases, V lost 5 bases, and 14 bases had no gene match. The CDR3 covers 15 residues. CDR1 and CDR2 from the germline V gene are SGHTA and FQGNSA. CDR3 in DNA: TGTGCCAGCAGCCTGACCGGACTAGGCTCTCGGGAGCAGTACTTC. It is translated as CASSLTGLGSREQYF.

Points on this clone: One end of the junction varies from germline; a read error may be responsible. CDR3 in DNA: TGTTCCAGCAGCTTAGACCACGGAGGCGAGCAGTACTTC. Translated, it gives CSSSLDHGGEQYF. The chain has TRBV7-9 and TRBJ2-7; tentative D call: TRBD2 (5 bases). This CDR3 region has 13 residues. The germline CDR1 and CDR2 sequences are SEHNR and FQNEAQ (reference sequence). The full variable domain, completed using reference TRBV7-9 and TRBJ2-7, is DTGVSQNPRHKITKRGQNVTFRCDPISEHNRLYWYRQTLGQGPEFLTYFQNEAQLEKSRLLSDRFSAERPKGSFSTLEIQRTEQGDSAMYLCSSSLDHGGEQYFGPGTRLTVT.

The V gene is TRBV27, the J gene TRBJ1-3, with D maybe TRBD1 (5 bases). Germline V lookup: CDR1 MNHEY, CDR2 SMNVEV (reference sequence). The CDR3 contains 16 residues. V was clipped by 1 base and J by 0 bases, with 10 bases between them. The chain's CDR3 is CASSLLAGDSGNTIYF. The CDR3 DNA reads TGTGCCAGCAGTTTATTAGCGGGGGACTCTGGAAACACCATATATTTT.